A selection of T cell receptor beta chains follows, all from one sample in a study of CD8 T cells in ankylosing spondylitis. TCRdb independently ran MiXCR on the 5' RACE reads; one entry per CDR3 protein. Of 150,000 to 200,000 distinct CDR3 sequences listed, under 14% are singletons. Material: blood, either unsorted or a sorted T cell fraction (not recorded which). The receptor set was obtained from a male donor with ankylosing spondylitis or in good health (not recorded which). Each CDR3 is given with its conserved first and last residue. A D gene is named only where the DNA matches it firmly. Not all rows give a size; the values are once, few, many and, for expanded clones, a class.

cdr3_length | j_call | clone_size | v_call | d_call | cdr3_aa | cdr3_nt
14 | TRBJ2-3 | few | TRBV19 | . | CASSPGQSLDTQYF | TGTGCCAGTAGTCCCGGACAGTCATTGGATACGCAGTATTTT
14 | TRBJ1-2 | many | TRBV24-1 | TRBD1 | CATSGTGYDYGYTF | TGTGCCACCAGTGGGACAGGTTACGACTATGGCTACACCTTC
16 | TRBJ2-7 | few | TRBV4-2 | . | CASSQGAGSPTYEQYF | TGTGCCAGCAGCCAAGGCGCCGGTAGCCCGACCTACGAGCAGTACTTC
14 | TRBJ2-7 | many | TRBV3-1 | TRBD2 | CASGSAGSSYEQYF | TGTGCCAGCGGTTCAGCGGGAAGCTCCTACGAGCAGTACTTC
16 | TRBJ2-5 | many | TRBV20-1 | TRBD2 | CSARGQGGGPQETQYF | TGCAGTGCTAGAGGTCAGGGCGGGGGGCCGCAAGAGACCCAGTACTTC
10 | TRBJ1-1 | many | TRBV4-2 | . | CASGKGVAFF | TGTGCCAGCGGGAAGGGTGTTGCTTTCTTT
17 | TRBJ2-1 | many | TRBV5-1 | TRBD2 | CASSLAGAASGIGTQFF | TGCGCCAGCAGCTTGGCCGGTGCGGCTAGCGGGATCGGTACCCAGTTCTTC
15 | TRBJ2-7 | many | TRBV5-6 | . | CASRVSTGSSYEQYF | TGTGCCAGCAGGGTCTCAACAGGGTCGTCCTACGAGCAGTACTTC
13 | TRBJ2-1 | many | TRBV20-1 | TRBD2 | CSAPGLADNEQFF | TGCAGTGCCCCGGGACTAGCGGACAATGAGCAGTTCTTC
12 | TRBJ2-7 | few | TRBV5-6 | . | CASSAAKYEQYF | TGTGCCAGCAGCGCAGCAAAGTACGAGCAGTACTTC
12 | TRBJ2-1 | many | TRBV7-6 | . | CASSLVFNEQFF | TGTGCCAGCAGCTTAGTTTTCAATGAGCAGTTCTTC
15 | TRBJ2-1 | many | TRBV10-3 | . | CAISEGGGVSNEQFF | TGTGCCATCAGTGAAGGAGGAGGGGTAAGCAATGAGCAGTTCTTC
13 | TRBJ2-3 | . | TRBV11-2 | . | CASSSLLTDTQYF | TGTGCCAGCAGCTCCCTTCTCACAGATACGCAGTATTTT
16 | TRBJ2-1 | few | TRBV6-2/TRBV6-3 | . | CASSYSSGQGGNEQFF | TGTGCCAGCAGTTACTCGTCGGGCCAAGGGGGCAATGAGCAGTTCTTC
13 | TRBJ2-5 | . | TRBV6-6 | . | CASSYGIWETQYF | TGTGCCAGCAGTTACGGTATCTGGGAGACCCAGTACTTC
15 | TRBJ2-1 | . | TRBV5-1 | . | CASSLGEFFAHEQFF | TGCGCCAGCAGCTTAGGCGAGTTCTTCGCCCATGAGCAGTTCTTC
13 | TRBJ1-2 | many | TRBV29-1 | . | CSVEEVRGTGYTF | TGCAGCGTTGAAGAAGTCCGGGGAACTGGCTACACCTTC
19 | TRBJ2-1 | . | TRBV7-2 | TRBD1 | CASSLAATGGSSSYNEQFF | TGTGCCAGCAGCTTAGCAGCGACAGGGGGGTCGAGCTCCTACAATGAGCAGTTCTTC
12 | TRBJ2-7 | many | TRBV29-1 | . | CSVVRGRNEQYF | TGCAGCGTTGTCAGGGGACGAAACGAGCAGTACTTC
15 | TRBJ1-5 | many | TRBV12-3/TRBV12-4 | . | CASSLWSGRNQPQHF | TGTGCCAGCAGTTTATGGTCGGGGCGGAATCAGCCCCAGCATTTT
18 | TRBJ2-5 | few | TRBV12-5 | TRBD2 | CASGLVQPSGRAGETQYF | TGTGCTAGTGGTTTGGTACAGCCTAGCGGGAGGGCCGGGGAGACCCAGTACTTC
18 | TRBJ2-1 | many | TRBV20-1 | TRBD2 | CSARGPLGLAGAYNEQFF | TGCAGTGCTAGAGGCCCGTTGGGACTAGCGGGGGCTTACAATGAGCAGTTCTTC
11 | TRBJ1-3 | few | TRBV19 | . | CASSIGDTIYF | TGTGCCAGTAGTATTGGAGACACCATATATTTT
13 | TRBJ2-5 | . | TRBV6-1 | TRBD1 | CASSGDRQETQYF | TGTGCCAGCAGTGGGGACAGACAAGAGACCCAGTACTTC
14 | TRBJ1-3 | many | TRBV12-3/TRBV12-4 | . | CASSLTLSGNTIYF | TGTGCCAGCTCCCTTACCCTCTCTGGAAACACCATATATTTT
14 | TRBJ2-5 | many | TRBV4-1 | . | CASSQSMGQETQYF | TGCGCCAGCAGCCAAAGCATGGGACAAGAGACCCAGTACTTC
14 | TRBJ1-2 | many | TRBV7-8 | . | CASSLAALDYGYTF | TGTGCCAGCAGCTTAGCGGCACTCGACTATGGCTACACCTTC
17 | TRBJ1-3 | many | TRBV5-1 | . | CASSLVGVSSFRNTIYF | TGCGCCAGCAGCTTGGTCGGGGTTTCGTCTTTTAGAAACACCATATATTTT
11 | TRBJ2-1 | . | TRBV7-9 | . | CASSFTAEQFF | TGTGCCAGCAGCTTTACGGCGGAGCAGTTCTTC
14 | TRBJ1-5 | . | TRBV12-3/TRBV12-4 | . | CASSYIASNQPQHF | TGTGCCAGCAGTTACATAGCGAGTAATCAGCCCCAGCATTTT
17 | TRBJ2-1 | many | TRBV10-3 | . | CAISDSRTSTNYNEQFF | TGTGCCATCAGTGACTCCCGTACTAGCACCAATTACAATGAGCAGTTCTTC
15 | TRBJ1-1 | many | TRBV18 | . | CASSKISTGRTEAFF | TGTGCCAGCTCAAAAATTAGTACAGGGAGGACTGAAGCTTTCTTT
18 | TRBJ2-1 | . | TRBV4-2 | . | CASSQAGLTASSYNEQFF | TGTGCCAGCAGCCAAGCCGGGCTAACAGCTAGCTCCTACAATGAGCAGTTCTTC
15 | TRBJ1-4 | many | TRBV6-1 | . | CASSDPSLTNEKLFF | TGTGCCAGCAGTGACCCCTCGTTGACTAATGAAAAACTGTTTTTT
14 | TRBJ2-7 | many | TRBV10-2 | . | CASSDRDGSYEQYF | TGCGCCAGCAGTGATCGTGACGGCTCCTACGAGCAGTACTTC
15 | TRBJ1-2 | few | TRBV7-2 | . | CASSLVPRANYGYTF | TGTGCCAGCAGCCTCGTCCCCCGGGCCAACTATGGCTACACCTTC
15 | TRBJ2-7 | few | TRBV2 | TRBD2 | CASSAPGLAGYEQYF | TGTGCCAGCAGTGCCCCGGGACTAGCGGGTTACGAGCAGTACTTC
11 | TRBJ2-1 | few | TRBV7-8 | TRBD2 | CATRENNEQFF | TGTGCAACGCGGGAGAACAATGAGCAGTTCTTC
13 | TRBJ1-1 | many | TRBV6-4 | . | CASSRGPNTEAFF | TGTGCCAGCAGTCGGGGCCCGAACACTGAAGCTTTCTTT
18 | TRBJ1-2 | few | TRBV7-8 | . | CASSLVRGSPATDYGYTF | TGTGCCAGCAGCTTAGTGCGGGGGAGCCCCGCTACAGACTATGGCTACACCTTC
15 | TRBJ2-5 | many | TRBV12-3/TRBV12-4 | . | CASSLAFGAKETQYF | TGTGCCAGCAGTTTAGCTTTTGGGGCAAAAGAGACCCAGTACTTC
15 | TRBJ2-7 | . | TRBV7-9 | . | CASSGGQRALGEQYF | TGTGCCAGCAGCGGAGGACAGAGGGCGTTGGGGGAGCAGTACTTC
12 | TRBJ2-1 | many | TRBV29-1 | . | CSSDEAYNEQFF | TGCAGCTCGGACGAGGCCTACAATGAGCAGTTCTTC
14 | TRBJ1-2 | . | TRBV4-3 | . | CASSLELGVRGYTF | TGCGCCAGCAGCCTAGAGTTAGGGGTTCGTGGCTACACCTTC
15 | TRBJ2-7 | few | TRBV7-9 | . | CASSLDGNSVYEQYF | TGTGCCAGCAGCTTAGACGGTAATAGCGTCTACGAGCAGTACTTC
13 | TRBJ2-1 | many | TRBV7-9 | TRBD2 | CAIPGLATDEQFF | TGTGCCATCCCGGGACTAGCGACAGATGAGCAGTTCTTC
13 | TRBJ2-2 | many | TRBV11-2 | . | CASSLTDTGELFF | TGTGCCAGCAGTTTAACAGACACCGGGGAGCTGTTTTTT